Following are 12 T cell receptor beta chains from one sample sequenced in a study of blood T cell repertoires in COVID-19. This table comes from immunoSEQ multiplex PCR, and its TCRdb copy is limited to in-frame clones, with some not included. The sample shows 250,000 to 300,000 clones, 88% of them seen only once. The sample taken for sequencing was PBMCs or T cells enriched from blood (not recorded which). These receptors were obtained from a woman aged 55 to 70 in a cohort exposed to, infected with or recovered from COVID-19 (not recorded which).

V usage is TRBV7-8 and J usage is TRBJ2-2; the D is unclear. Germline CDR1 SGHVS, CDR2 FQNEAQ. This CDR3 is 12 amino acids long. With 5 bases removed from V and 7 bases from J, the gap between germline ends came to 8 bases. DNA of the CDR3: TGTGCCAGCAGCCAGTACGGCGGGGAGCTGTTTTTT. Translating it yields CASSQYGGELFF.

The V and J genes are TRBV28 and TRBJ1-1; possible D gene TRBD1, 6 bases. The CDR3 has 12 amino acids. From germline, CDR1 is MDHEN and CDR2 SYDVKM. V lost 5 bases and J 8 bases, leaving 12 bases between the germline ends. The DNA of the CDR3 is TGTGCCAGCAGTCCCCCCGGACAGGAAGCTTTCTTT. Amino acids: CASSPPGQEAFF.

This chain joins TRBV9 and TRBJ1-4; D perhaps matches TRBD1 (5 bases). Germline values: CDR1 SGDLS, CDR2 YYNGEE. There are 15 residues in the CDR3. Trimming removed 0 bases from V and 6 bases from J, with 12 bases in between. The CDR3 DNA is TGTGCCAGCAGCGTAGCTCCGACAGCCTATGAAAAACTGTTTTTT. Residues: CASSVAPTAYEKLFF.

The chain joins TRBV5-8 to TRBJ2-7, with 11 bases that match TRBD1. This CDR3 comprises 16 residues. The germline V gene has CDR1 SGHTS and CDR2 YDEGEE. The V gene end was trimmed by 6 bases and the J gene end by 1 base; junction bases not matched to a gene: 9. The CDR3 nucleotides read TGTGCCAGCACCCCCGGACAGGGGGCGAGGTCCTACGAGCAGTACTTC. It yields the protein CASTPGQGARSYEQYF.

The CDR3 spells CASSPTGVYEQYF. The CDR3 DNA reads TGTGCCAGCTCCCCGACAGGGGTCTACGAGCAGTACTTC. This chain joins TRBV3-1 (or the pseudogene TRBV3-2) and TRBJ2-7, with 8 bases matching TRBD1. V gave up 8 bases and J gave up 3 bases; unmatched junction bases: 6. This CDR3 has 13 residues. From germline, CDR1 is LGHDT and CDR2 YNNKEL (reference sequence).

The CDR3 region is CASSTSGLNTDTQYF. CDR3 DNA sequence: TGTGCCAGCAGCACTAGCGGGCTTAACACAGATACGCAGTATTTT. The chain links TRBV7-3 to TRBJ2-3; 9 bases are shared with TRBD2. The CDR3 loop spans 15 amino acids. Germline V gene lookup returns CDR1 SGHTA and CDR2 FQGTGA. Germline trimming cut 5 bases from V and 2 bases from J; bases unmatched to any gene: 5.

This chain joins TRBV27 and TRBJ2-1; D unresolved. The CDR3 runs 13 residues. Per germline, CDR1 MNHEY and CDR2 SMNVEV (reference sequence). Trimming removed 3 bases at V and 9 bases at J, with 12 bases between. The CDR3 region has the DNA TGTGCCAGCAGTTTGATCCAGGTTTCTGAGCAGTTCTTC. It specifies CASSLIQVSEQFF.

This clone was counted between two and nine times. V gene TRBV2 combines with J gene TRBJ2-3; 14 bases fit TRBD2. The ends lost 6 bases at V and 5 bases at J; junction bases unmatched: 7. The CDR3 length is 16 residues. Germline-derived CDR1 and CDR2 are SNHLY and FYNNEI. The CDR3 bases are TGTGCCAGCAGGGAGAAGACTAGCGGGAGGGAAGATACGCAGTATTTT. This codes for CASREKTSGREDTQYF.

V usage is TRBV9 and J usage is TRBJ2-3, with D hard to call. Looked up from germline, CDR1 is SGDLS and CDR2 is YYNGEE. CDR3 length: 13 amino acids. V dropped 0 bases and J dropped 6 bases, with 8 bases sitting between them. The CDR3 DNA sequence: TGTGCCAGCAGCGTAGAAGCGAGGGATACGCAGTATTTT. Residues: CASSVEARDTQYF.

V gene TRBV18 combines with J gene TRBJ1-1; TRBD1 matches 7 bases. After removal of 6 bases from V and 4 bases from J, the junction contained 8 bases not matched to a gene. The CDR3 spans 14 residues. CDR1 and CDR2 from the germline V gene are KGHSH and LQKENI. The CDR3 DNA is TGTGCCAGCTCGCTGCAGGGGGTAGGCACTGAAGCTTTCTTT. Translation: CASSLQGVGTEAFF.

This rearrangement joins TRBV6-5 to TRBJ1-2, with D uncertain. V dropped 7 bases and J dropped 4 bases, with 19 bases sitting between them. Germline V gene sequence: CDR1 MNHEY, CDR2 SVGAGI. The CDR3 extends over 15 amino acids. CDR3 amino acids: CASTRESIPFYGYTF. CDR3 DNA: TGTGCCAGCACGAGGGAGTCGATTCCTTTCTATGGCTACACCTTC.

The chain links TRBV28 to TRBJ2-7; D unresolved. The CDR3 runs to 15 residues. The V end was cut by 7 bases, the J end by 0 bases, with 16 bases between. Germline lookup yields CDR1 MDHEN and CDR2 SYDVKM. The CDR3 spells CASTGDAKGSYEQYF. For the CDR3, the DNA is TGTGCCAGCACCGGAGACGCAAAAGGCTCCTACGAGCAGTACTTC.